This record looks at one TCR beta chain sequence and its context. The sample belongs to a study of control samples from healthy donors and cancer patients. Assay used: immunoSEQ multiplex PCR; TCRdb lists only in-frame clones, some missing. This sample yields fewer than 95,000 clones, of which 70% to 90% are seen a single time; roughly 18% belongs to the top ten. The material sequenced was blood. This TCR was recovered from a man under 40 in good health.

In DNA form, the CDR3 reads TGTGCCAGCAGCGTGTCTAGCGGGGGAGATACGCAGTATTTT. Protein: CASSVSSGGDTQYF. The rearrangement joins TRBV9 to TRBJ2-3, with 10 bases that match TRBD2. Trimming took 2 bases from V and 5 from J; bases not matched to a gene: 2. Germline-derived CDR1 and CDR2 are SGDLS and YYNGEE. This CDR3 has 14 amino acids.